One and the same sample provided the 23 T cell receptor beta chains below, sequenced in a study of T-cell reconstitution after alpha-beta-depleted transplantation in children. Construction of the TCRbeta library involved unique molecular identifiers. Via MiXCR, TCRdb re-called the PCR reads, giving one row per CDR3 protein. The data hold approximately 800,000 distinct CDR3 sequences, with roughly 16% observed a single time. The sample was PBMCs, mostly from graft donor cells, taken 360 days after TCRalphabeta/CD19-depleted stem cell transplant. Receptors were obtained from a male patient younger than 18 who had a stem cell transplant for acute lymphoblastic leukemia, so the T cells may come from the graft donor.

In this sample, this clonotype turned up a few times. The chain combines TRBV27 with TRBJ2-1; 8 bases match TRBD2. Looked up from germline, CDR1 is MNHEY and CDR2 is SMNVEV (reference sequence). This CDR3 contains 16 residues. Trimming took 5 bases from V and 6 from J; bases not matched to a gene: 12. CDR3 sequence reads: CASSPLTSREGNEQFF. In nucleotides, the CDR3 is TGTGCCAGCAGTCCCCTGACCTCTCGGGAGGGCAATGAGCAGTTCTTC.

This clonotype has only a few counts. The V call is TRBV4-1, the J call TRBJ1-6; D is possibly TRBD1 (5 bases). V was pared by 0 bases and J by 6 bases, with 18 bases between. Germline V gene data show CDR1 as MGHRA and CDR2 as YSYEKL. CDR3 length: 18 residues. The CDR3 bases are TGCGCCAGCAGCCAAGATCCGGGGGACCTCTTGGGTAATTCACCCCTCCACTTT. Protein product: CASSQDPGDLLGNSPLHF.

This clonotype was seen only a few times. The chain carries TRBV9 and TRBJ2-5; 10 bases match TRBD1. The CDR3 has 14 residues. After removal of 3 bases from V and 4 bases from J, the junction contained 3 bases not matched to a gene. Looked up from germline, CDR1 is SGDLS and CDR2 is YYNGEE. The CDR3 protein is CASSATGGRETQYF. The CDR3 DNA reads as TGTGCCAGCAGCGCGACAGGGGGCAGAGAGACCCAGTACTTC. The variable domain in full, completed from reference TRBV9 and TRBJ2-5, reads DSGVTQTPKHLITATGQRVTLRCSPRSGDLSVYWYQQSLDQGLQFLIQYYNGEERAKGNILERFSAQQFPDLHSELNLSSLELGDSALYFCASSATGGRETQYFGPGTRLLVL.

In its sample, this clonotype was seen many times. The chain uses TRBV3-1 and TRBJ2-2; 7 positions agree with TRBD1. This CDR3 contains 18 residues. The V gene's germline CDR1 is LGHDT and CDR2 YNNKEL (reference sequence). The ends lost 7 bases at V and 2 bases at J; junction bases unmatched: 16. For the CDR3, the DNA is TGTGCCAGCAACACCTATCGACAGGGCCGTATTAACACCGGGGAGCTGTTTTTT. This codes for CASNTYRQGRINTGELFF.

This rearrangement joins TRBV7-2 to TRBJ1-3; D remains unclear. V dropped 4 bases and J dropped 8 bases, with 9 bases sitting between them. The germline gives CDR1 SGHTA, CDR2 FQGNSA. The CDR3 is made up of 12 amino acids. The CDR3 sequence: CASSSNRYTIYF. DNA for the CDR3: TGTGCCAGCAGCTCAAATCGGTACACCATATATTTT.

The chain links TRBV28 to TRBJ2-7; TRBD2 matches at 12 bases. The germline V gene has CDR1 MDHEN and CDR2 SYDVKM. CDR3 length: 17 amino acids. J was trimmed by 5 bases and V by 6 bases; bases with no gene match: 14. The CDR3 is CASRTGLAGLLEDEQYF. The CDR3 nucleotides read TGTGCCAGCAGGACGGGACTAGCGGGCTTACTCGAGGACGAGCAGTACTTC.

J is TRBJ2-1 and V is TRBV7-8, with a tentative D call TRBD2 (6 bases). CDR3 length equals 13 residues. The germline V gene has CDR1 SGHVS and CDR2 FQNEAQ. Trimming cost V 0 bases and J 13 bases, with 13 bases left between them. CDR3 amino acids: CASSLADGRDQFF. The CDR3 DNA reads as TGTGCCAGCAGCTTAGCCGACGGGAGAGATCAGTTCTTC. Using reference TRBV7-8 and TRBJ2-1 for the parts outside the CDR3, the full variable domain is GAGVSQSPRYKVAKRGQDVALRCDPISGHVSLFWYQQALGQGPEFLTYFQNEAQLDKSGLPSDRFFAERPEGSVSTLKIQRTQQEDSAVYLCASSLADGRDQFFGPGTRLTVL.

This clonotype came up a few times. The chain is built from TRBV20-1 and TRBJ1-5, with D hard to call. Germline CDR1 and CDR2: DFQATT and SNEGSKA (reference sequence). The CDR3 length is 15 residues. The germline V and J ends were trimmed by 3 bases and 5 bases, with 17 bases remaining between them. CDR3 amino acids: CSARFRWAEDQPQHF. Written as DNA, the CDR3 is TGCAGTGCTAGGTTCCGATGGGCAGAGGATCAGCCCCAGCATTTT.

This clonotype appeared a few times. This chain connects TRBV27 to TRBJ2-7, with 9 bases lining up with TRBD2. The CDR3 spans 13 residues. Looked up from germline, CDR1 is MNHEY and CDR2 is SMNVEV (reference sequence). Germline trimming cut 11 bases from V and 7 bases from J; bases unmatched to any gene: 12. DNA for the CDR3: TGTGCCCTCGACATAGCGGGAGTTCGAGAGCAGTACTTC. Residues: CALDIAGVREQYF.

The chain combines TRBV2 with TRBJ2-1, with 10 bases identical to TRBD2. Trimming took 9 bases from V and 4 from J; bases not matched to a gene: 6. CDR3 length: 14 amino acids. Per germline, CDR1 SNHLY and CDR2 FYNNEI. Here the CDR3 reads CASPTSGIYNEQFF. CDR3 coding DNA: TGTGCCAGTCCCACTAGCGGGATTTACAATGAGCAGTTCTTC.

This clonotype was observed a few times. The genes are TRBV6-1 and TRBJ1-6; D may be TRBD1 (5 bases). Between the trimmed V and J ends, which lost 3 bases and 10 bases, there was a span of 10 bases. The CDR3 sequence is 13 residues long. Germline V lookup: CDR1 MNHNS, CDR2 SASEGT. CDR3 nucleotides: TGTGCCAGCAGTGAGAGGGGTGAGTCACCCCTCCACTTT. Its translation is CASSERGESPLHF.

This clonotype was found a few times. The chain has TRBV5-1 and TRBJ2-7; D unresolved. Between the trimmed V and J ends, which lost 0 bases and 7 bases, there was a span of 17 bases. The CDR3 sequence is 15 residues long. Germline loops: CDR1 SGHRS, CDR2 YFSETQ. The CDR3 protein is CASSLVFQVSGEQYF. CDR3 bases: TGCGCCAGCAGCTTGGTGTTTCAGGTCTCGGGTGAGCAGTACTTC.

The chain joins TRBV7-3 to TRBJ2-6; 8 positions agree with TRBD1. V lost 11 bases and J lost 4; bases outside the gene matches: 7. The germline gives CDR1 SGHTA, CDR2 FQGTGA. The CDR3 sequence is 14 residues long. As DNA, the CDR3 is TGTGCCGGACACAGGGGGTCCGGGGCCAACGTCCTGACTTTC. Translated, it gives CAGHRGSGANVLTF.

In this sample, this clonotype turned up many times. The chain employs TRBV20-1 and TRBJ2-1; D is ambiguous. CDR3 length: 13 residues. V was pared by 3 bases and J by 2 bases, with 8 bases between. Germline V gene lookup returns CDR1 DFQATT and CDR2 SNEGSKA (reference sequence). CDR3 bases: TGCAGTGCTAGTGGGCGCCCCTACAATGAGCAGTTCTTC. It specifies CSASGRPYNEQFF.

The V and J genes are TRBV5-1 and TRBJ2-7; D gene ambiguous. V gave up 0 bases and J gave up 6 bases, with 10 bases separating them. This CDR3 comprises 13 residues. The germline V gene has CDR1 SGHRS and CDR2 YFSETQ. CDR3 amino acids: CASSLVGWLEQYF. In nucleotides, the CDR3 is TGCGCCAGCAGCTTGGTGGGCTGGCTCGAGCAGTACTTC.

This clonotype turned up a few times. The chain combines TRBV6-5 with TRBJ1-2; D is possibly TRBD1 (5 bases). Trimming stripped 2 bases from V and 2 bases from J, with 12 bases between. The germline gives CDR1 MNHEY, CDR2 SVGAGI. CDR3 length equals 15 residues. CDR3 coding DNA: TGTGCCAGCAGTTACGGAGGGGCGCAGAACTATGGCTACACCTTC. This translates into CASSYGGAQNYGYTF.

The CDR3 reads CASSLNFREDTQYF. In nucleotides, the CDR3 is TGTGCCAGCAGCTTAAACTTCCGCGAGGATACGCAGTATTTT. The chain recombines TRBV7-3 with TRBJ2-3; D is unclear. The CDR3 has 14 residues. CDR1 is SGHTA, CDR2 FQGTGA, per germline. V was cut by 1 base and J by 6 bases, with 11 bases left in between.

This clonotype was detected a few times. The rearrangement links TRBV12-3 or TRBV12-4 to TRBJ2-7; D gene ambiguous. V was pared by 3 bases and J by 0 bases, with 12 bases between. This CDR3 has 15 residues. CDR3 loop: CASSFTAPTSYEQYF. The CDR3 coding sequence is TGTGCCAGCAGTTTTACGGCCCCCACCTCCTACGAGCAGTACTTC.

This clonotype was counted between two and nine times. The chain has TRBV20-1 and TRBJ1-1, with TRBD1 matching 7 bases. Germline assignment: CDR1 DFQATT and CDR2 SNEGSKA (reference sequence). The CDR3 is made up of 14 amino acids. Trimming cost V 6 bases and J 11 bases; bases outside gene matches: 18. The CDR3 is CSARSGTEPFGAFF. In DNA form, the CDR3 reads TGCAGTGCCAGATCCGGGACAGAGCCCTTTGGTGCTTTCTTT.

V and J are TRBV20-1 and TRBJ1-5, with 8 nucleotides matching TRBD1. V was clipped by 0 bases and J by 2 bases; unmatched bases: 6. This CDR3 is built from 16 residues. The germline V gene encodes CDR1 DFQATT and CDR2 SNEGSKA (reference sequence). CDR3 coding DNA: TGCAGTGCTAGAGATCGCAGGGGGCATCGCAATCAGCCCCAGCATTTT. Its translation is CSARDRRGHRNQPQHF.

This clonotype was seen ten or more times. This rearrangement joins TRBV27 to TRBJ2-2; weak D call: TRBD1 (5 bases). The ends were cut back, 6 bases at V and 5 bases at J, with 10 bases in the middle. CDR1 is MNHEY, CDR2 SMNVEV, per germline (reference sequence). This CDR3 region has 13 residues. CDR3 in DNA: TGTGCCAGCAGCTCGCAGGGTACCGGGGAGCTGTTTTTT. It encodes CASSSQGTGELFF.

In its sample, this clonotype was seen a few times. The V gene is TRBV7-8, the J gene TRBJ2-2; D unclear. Germline values: CDR1 SGHVS, CDR2 FQNEAQ. This CDR3 has 15 residues. Trimming took 5 bases from V and 4 from J, leaving 14 bases between them. This CDR3 reads CASSPLRLSTGELFF. In DNA form, the CDR3 reads TGTGCCAGCAGCCCCCTAAGGCTGAGCACCGGGGAGCTGTTTTTT.

This clonotype was observed a few times. The chain uses TRBV5-1 and TRBJ2-1; 10 nucleotides align to TRBD2. The V segment lost 5 bases and the J segment 9 bases; nucleotides outside the gene matches: 11. Germline-derived CDR1 and CDR2 are SGHRS and YFSETQ. CDR3 length: 15 amino acids. The CDR3 protein is CASRARTSGNGEQFF. The CDR3, as DNA: TGCGCCAGCAGGGCCCGGACTAGCGGCAACGGTGAGCAGTTCTTC.